This TCR beta chain came from a study of radiation and T cells in renal cell carcinoma (dated by TCRdb to 2018 to 2021). Regarding the complete study: The samples were drawn from a clinical trial, where primary renal cell carcinomas were treated with 15 Gy of stereotactic body radiation therapy and then removed by nephrectomy 4 weeks afterward. Across all 55 or so samples, roughly 3,700,000 unique CDR3 nucleotide sequences encoding 2 million to 3 million unique CDR3 amino acid sequences were identified. In total, 50 to 60 samples, comprising 26 tumors and around 27 peripheral blood samples, were subjected to TCR beta sequencing.

What this sample's time point label stands for: blood 2 weeks post-SBRT. The treatment or condition label, read with the paper, signifies: 15 Gy SBRT to primary tumor, nephrectomy 4 weeks later. To track tumor-enriched clonotypes, serial peripheral blood was sampled from radiation-treated patients at baseline and at 2 weeks and 4 weeks after SBRT. Every patient had renal cell carcinoma of clear cell pathology. The QIAamp DNA Blood Mini Kit (Qiagen) was used to prepare genomic DNA for TCR sequencing. Samples were included in the analyses only if all quality control checks were passed. What the work shows at the level of the full study, not this receptor alone: In blood, the top tumor clonotypes increased between baseline and 2 weeks post-radiation and then shrank by 4 weeks, which suggests that tumor-resident clones expanded only transiently. Because the trial had a single-armed design, the trial could not examine how radiation dose or scheduling affected the TCR repertoire. No pretreatment tumor biopsies were available, so the baseline intratumoral presence of clonotypes could not be determined. Changes in the blood repertoire were not tracked past 4 weeks after treatment.

On this clone itself: The antigen it binds to is not known. The record has no base qualities; no much larger clone is one base away.

The immunoSEQ kit was used, according to the manufacturer's recommendations, to generate TCR beta libraries from genomic DNA. For library preparation, a first multiplex PCR was performed with proprietary primers, followed by a second PCR in which unique barcodes were added, and bead cleanups were performed after each round. A positive control reaction and a negative control reaction, both provided in the kit, were run with every batch of samples. The final libraries underwent checking on an Agilent 4200 TapeStation D1000 ScreenTape, volumetric pooling, and quantification by qPCR. An Illumina NextSeq500 fitted with a MidOutput 150-cycle cartridge performed the sequencing, running 156 Read1 cycles and 15 Index1 cycles with the kit's custom primers. The pooled library was loaded at 0.9 to 1 pM with an approximately 21% PhiX control spike-in. Per the source publication's procedure: Vendor-processed data were analyzed in R, with a clonotype defined as all T cells sharing the same CDR3 nucleotide sequence. In the clone abundance analyses, frequencies in each sample were normalized to that sample's 10,000 most abundant clones. Before analysis, public T cell clones were removed, and these numbered fewer than six per sample on average. Tumor-enriched clonotypes and baseline blood-enriched clonotypes were defined as those with an abundance difference of at least 32-fold between compartments. A beta-binomial differential abundance model was used to identify clonotypes that expanded or contracted between blood time points. Similarity between tumor and blood repertoires was quantified using the Baroni-Urbani and Buser coefficient, and groups were compared with two-tailed Wilcoxon tests in R. Held by TCRdb, this immuneACCESS table contains in-frame sequences only and omits some clones. Under half of the omission traces to an unresolved V gene where checked; the cause of the rest is unknown. V and J calls and clone size are given by that table; D and trimming were obtained from the DNA. For this sample the table gives roughly 78,000 clones, of which roughly 80% were detected only once. The ten largest clones add up to approximately 6.4% of the sample.

Between the V and J ends, shortened by 4 bases and 5 bases respectively, the junction contains 11 bases. The CDR3 contains 14 residues, cysteine and phenylalanine counted. Only CDR3 DNA remains: 42 bases, in frame from the first base. The germline V gene provides CDR1 KGHSH and CDR2 LQKENI. This TCR was recovered from a man in his sixties with renal cell carcinoma. Sequencing was performed on blood, taken from a patient whose treatment included radiotherapy and nephrectomy. Here the chain combines TRBV18 and TRBJ1-4; D gene: possibly TRBD1, on 5 matching bases. The nucleotides are TGTGCCAGCTCACTGGACCAGGGCAATGAAAAACTGTTTTTT. It translates as CASSLDQGNEKLFF.